Below are 12 T cell receptor beta chains sequenced from a single sample in a study of shared clonotypes between healthy human individuals. TCRdb's copy holds only in-frame clones and misses some; the assay was immunoSEQ multiplex PCR. This table has approximately 500,000 clones, almost 97% appearing once. The specimen was naive CD4+ T cells sorted from blood. Documented subset: CD45RA+ positively selected. The receptor set was obtained from a woman aged 25-40 years in good health.

The J gene is TRBJ1-1, the V gene TRBV2; 8 bases are a match to TRBD1. The CDR3 runs to 14 residues. V lost 7 bases, J lost 4 bases, and 8 bases stayed unmatched. Per the germline V gene, CDR1 is SNHLY and CDR2 is FYNNEI. DNA of the CDR3: TGTGCCAGCACAGATCAGGGGGCCGGCACTGAAGCTTTCTTT. Its protein is CASTDQGAGTEAFF.

The rearrangement joins TRBV10-2 to TRBJ2-7; D gene uncertain. Trimming pared 1 base from V and 2 bases from J, leaving 6 bases between. The CDR3 consists of 13 residues. In germline, CDR1 is WSHSY, CDR2 SAAADI. The CDR3 reads CASSEWWAYEQYF. CDR3 DNA sequence: TGCGCCAGCAGTGAGTGGTGGGCCTACGAGCAGTACTTC.

V and J are TRBV14 and TRBJ2-3; D might be TRBD1 (7 bases). The CDR3 sequence is 17 residues long. Germline CDR1 SGHDN, CDR2 FVKESK. V gave up 0 bases and J gave up 1 base, with 14 bases separating them. CDR3 protein: CASSQDEEGARTDTQYF. CDR3 coding DNA: TGTGCCAGCAGCCAAGATGAGGAGGGGGCGCGCACAGATACGCAGTATTTT.

The rearrangement links TRBV5-4 to TRBJ2-1, with 11 bases aligning to TRBD2. Trimming removed 1 base from V and 6 bases from J; junction bases left unmatched: 3. Germline values: CDR1 SGHNT, CDR2 YYREEE (reference sequence). CDR3 length: 15 amino acids. The DNA of the CDR3 is TGTGCCAGCAGCTTGAATAGCGGGAGGGCCAATGAGCAGTTCTTC. Amino acids: CASSLNSGRANEQFF.

This chain links TRBV6-6 with TRBJ1-1; TRBD1 might be the D (5 bases). CDR3 length equals 13 residues. V lost 5 bases to trimming and J lost 2 bases, with 9 bases between them. CDR1 and CDR2 (germline): MNHNY, SVGAGI (reference sequence). CDR3 loop: CASSARGNTEAFF. The CDR3 DNA reads TGTGCCAGCAGTGCCCGGGGCAACACTGAAGCTTTCTTT.

The V gene is TRBV7-2, the J gene TRBJ1-5; the D gene is possibly TRBD1 (5 bases). V gave up 2 bases and J gave up 7 bases, with 12 bases separating them. In germline, CDR1 is SGHTA, CDR2 FQGNSA. CDR3 length equals 14 residues. Written as DNA, the CDR3 is TGTGCCAGCAGCTTACCAGGGAACTGGCAGCCCCAGCATTTT. The encoded protein is CASSLPGNWQPQHF. Based on the CDR3 plus reference TRBV7-2 and TRBJ1-5, the full variable domain is GAGVSQSPSNKVTEKGKDVELRCDPISGHTALYWYRQSLGQGLEFLIYFQGNSAPDKSGLPSDRFSAERTGGSVSTLTIQRTQQEDSAVYLCASSLPGNWQPQHFGDGTRLSIL.

The V and J genes are TRBV5-1 and TRBJ2-5; a weak D match, TRBD1 (5 bases). With 0 bases removed from V and 4 bases from J, the gap between germline ends came to 16 bases. This CDR3 spans 16 amino acids. Germline assignment: CDR1 SGHRS and CDR2 YFSETQ. In DNA form, the CDR3 reads TGCGCCAGCAGCTTGGATTATCGCCAGGGCCCAGAGACCCAGTACTTC. It translates to CASSLDYRQGPETQYF.

This chain joins TRBV19 and TRBJ2-5; D is perhaps TRBD2 (6 bases). This CDR3 spans 12 amino acids. V lost 10 bases, J lost 5 bases, and 14 bases lay in between. The germline V gene has CDR1 LNHDA and CDR2 SQIVND (reference sequence). As DNA, the CDR3 is TGTGCCACCTCGCGGGATCAGGAGACCCAGTACTTC. This codes for CATSRDQETQYF.

The genes are TRBV11-2 and TRBJ2-7; the D call may be TRBD1 or TRBD2 (5 bases each). The CDR3 contains 14 residues. Germline CDR1 reads SGHAT; CDR2 reads FQNNGV. V lost 3 bases, J lost 0 bases, and 9 bases lay in between. As DNA, the CDR3 is TGTGCCAGCAGCTTCCGGGACGCCTCCTACGAGCAGTACTTC. Amino acid sequence: CASSFRDASYEQYF.

The chain recombines TRBV6-5 with TRBJ2-7, with TRBD1 matching 8 bases. The CDR3 has 16 residues. V lost 2 bases, J lost 5 bases, and 11 bases stayed unmatched. Per germline, CDR1 MNHEY and CDR2 SVGAGI. This CDR3 is CASSYNPFQGANEQYF. The CDR3 nucleotides are TGTGCCAGCAGTTACAACCCTTTTCAGGGGGCGAACGAGCAGTACTTC.

V usage is TRBV5-1 and J usage is TRBJ1-4; possibly TRBD1 for D (5 bases). Trimming pared 4 bases from V and 2 bases from J, leaving 15 bases between. Germline-derived CDR1 and CDR2 are SGHRS and YFSETQ. The CDR3 covers 16 residues. The CDR3, as DNA: TGCGCCAGCAGCCCGGGTGGGGCTGTTACTAATGAAAAACTGTTTTTT. Translation: CASSPGGAVTNEKLFF.

The V gene is TRBV13, the J gene TRBJ2-7; D unresolved. The germline gives CDR1 PRHDT, CDR2 FYEKMQ (reference sequence). V lost 3 bases and J lost 1, with 7 bases in between. This CDR3 has 13 residues. The CDR3, as DNA: TGTGCCAGCAGCTTTGGGCCTTCCTACGAGCAGTACTTC. It is translated as CASSFGPSYEQYF. Supplemented by reference TRBV13 and TRBJ2-7, the full variable domain reads AAGVIQSPRHLIKEKRETATLKCYPIPRHDTVYWYQQGPGQDPQFLISFYEKMQSDKGSIPDRFSAQQFSDYHSELNMSSLELGDSALYFCASSFGPSYEQYFGPGTRLTVT.